The 31 T cell receptor beta chains listed next were all sequenced from one sample in a study of shared clonotypes between healthy human individuals. Naive CD8 isolation took CD45RO-negative cells positively selected for CCR7 and excluded terminally differentiated effector memory CD45RA+ cells. The table came from immunoSEQ multiplex PCR; TCRdb's copy has only in-frame clones and leaves some out. The sample shows about 1.9 million clones, 90% to 95% of them seen only once. Sequencing used naive CD8+ T cells from PBMCs. All receptors derive from a man aged 18 to 30 in good health. Some clones in this sample may be carry-over from other donors' samples.

V and J are TRBV27 and TRBJ2-7; 8 nucleotides match TRBD1. The V segment lost 4 bases and the J segment 0 bases; nucleotides outside the gene matches: 8. Per germline, CDR1 MNHEY and CDR2 SMNVEV (reference sequence). The CDR3 is made up of 16 amino acids. CDR3 region: CASSSGDRGFSYEQYF. The CDR3 DNA reads as TGTGCCAGCAGTTCGGGCGACAGGGGCTTCTCCTACGAGCAGTACTTC.

The chain joins TRBV2 to TRBJ2-5, with 10 bases matching TRBD1. Looked up from germline, CDR1 is SNHLY and CDR2 is FYNNEI. J lost 5 bases, V lost 11 bases, and 17 bases had no gene match. The length of the CDR3 is 16 residues. CDR3 amino acids: CAATSKGQGWPETQYF. The CDR3 coding sequence is TGTGCCGCCACATCGAAGGGACAGGGGTGGCCGGAGACCCAGTACTTC. Full variable domain (missing parts from reference TRBV2 and TRBJ2-5): EPEVTQTPSHQVTQMGQEVILRCVPISNHLYFYWYRQILGQKVEFLVSFYNNEISEKSEIFDDQFSVERPDGSNFTLKIRSTKLEDSAMYFCAATSKGQGWPETQYFGPGTRLLVL.

The CDR3 spells CATLGNAIYGYTF. In nucleotides, the CDR3 is TGTGCCACCCTCGGGAACGCGATCTATGGCTACACCTTC. The rearrangement links TRBV2 to TRBJ1-2; the D is unclear. Germline values: CDR1 SNHLY, CDR2 FYNNEI. The CDR3 covers 13 residues. The V gene lost 10 bases and the J gene lost 4 bases, with 16 bases spanning the gap.

A single count supports this clone. The same CDR3 arises from other DNA sequences in this sample as well. The J gene is TRBJ1-1, the V gene TRBV15; D gene unclear. The CDR3 extends over 12 amino acids. V was trimmed by 0 bases and J by 6 bases, leaving 5 bases between them. Looked up from germline, CDR1 is LNHNV and CDR2 is YYDKDF (reference sequence). The CDR3 sequence is CATSRDLSEAFF. As DNA, the CDR3 is TGTGCCACCAGCAGAGATCTCTCTGAAGCTTTCTTT.

The rearrangement uses TRBV19 and TRBJ2-5, with a tentative D call TRBD2 (6 bases). This CDR3 contains 13 residues. V was trimmed by 4 bases and J by 9 bases, leaving 15 bases between them. Germline assignment: CDR1 LNHDA and CDR2 SQIVND (reference sequence). The CDR3 protein is CASSTGFGEAQYF. The CDR3 nucleotides read TGTGCCAGTAGTACGGGATTCGGGGAGGCCCAGTACTTC.

The chain couples TRBV28 to TRBJ2-5, with no clear D. The CDR3 loop spans 13 amino acids. CDR1 is MDHEN, CDR2 SYDVKM, per germline. V was clipped by 6 bases and J by 1 base, with 9 bases between them. CDR3 residues: CASSPPPQETQYF. The DNA of the CDR3 is TGTGCCAGCAGCCCCCCGCCCCAAGAGACCCAGTACTTC.

J is TRBJ1-5 and V is TRBV5-1, with a possible D match to TRBD1 (6 bases). The length of the CDR3 is 14 residues. Trimming pared 4 bases from V and 7 bases from J, leaving 15 bases between. The V gene's germline CDR1 is SGHRS and CDR2 YFSETQ. The CDR3 protein is CASSPAGGGQPQHF. The CDR3 nucleotides are TGCGCCAGCAGCCCCGCTGGGGGGGGCCAGCCCCAGCATTTT.

The V gene is TRBV6-6, the J gene TRBJ2-5, with D uncertain. V was shortened by 6 bases and J by 1 base, with 6 bases between the two germline ends. In germline, CDR1 is MNHNY, CDR2 SVGAGI (reference sequence). The CDR3 is made up of 12 amino acids. CDR3 bases: TGTGCCAGCAGGGCAGCCCAAGAGACCCAGTACTTC. Translation: CASRAAQETQYF.

Comment on this clone: This same CDR3 is encoded by further DNA sequences in the sample. The chain recombines TRBV27 with TRBJ2-7; 10 bases are shared with TRBD1. V lost 6 bases to trimming and J lost 0 bases; unmatched junction nucleotides: 2. The CDR3 runs to 14 residues. Germline V gene lookup returns CDR1 MNHEY and CDR2 SMNVEV (reference sequence). CDR3 residues: CASSRDRGSYEQYF. CDR3 nucleotides: TGTGCCAGCAGCCGGGACAGGGGCTCCTACGAGCAGTACTTC.

The chain couples TRBV11-2 to TRBJ2-7; 8 nucleotides agree with TRBD1. Germline V lookup: CDR1 SGHAT, CDR2 FQNNGV. This CDR3 comprises 14 residues. Unmatched junction bases numbered 12, after V lost 5 bases and J lost 9 bases. The CDR3 loop is CASSPRDRQLGQYF. The CDR3 region has the DNA TGTGCCAGCAGCCCCCGGGACAGGCAGTTAGGGCAGTACTTC.

The gene calls are TRBV5-1 and TRBJ2-7, with 13 bases fitting TRBD2. Germline values: CDR1 SGHRS, CDR2 YFSETQ. With V trimmed by 1 base and J by 2 bases, 15 bases remained unmatched. The CDR3 has 20 residues. CDR3 DNA sequence: TGCGCCAGCAGCTTGCGTCCCGGGACTAGCGGGACGGGGGCCACCTACGAGCAGTACTTC. Translating it yields CASSLRPGTSGTGATYEQYF.

The gene calls are TRBV29-1 and TRBJ1-4, with 7 bases lining up with TRBD1. The germline CDR1 and CDR2 sequences are SQVTM and ANQGSEA. The V gene end was trimmed by 7 bases and the J gene end by 3 bases; junction bases not matched to a gene: 5. CDR3 size: 13 residues. CDR3 bases: TGCAGCGGTAAACAGGGGTCTAATGAAAAACTGTTTTTT. Its translation: CSGKQGSNEKLFF.

The V gene is TRBV7-9, the J gene TRBJ1-4; D is unclear. Trimming pared 2 bases from V and 3 bases from J, leaving 4 bases between. Germline CDR1 is SEHNR and CDR2 is FQNEAQ (reference sequence). The length of the CDR3 is 13 residues. DNA of the CDR3: TGTGCCAGCAGCTTACCATCTAATGAAAAACTGTTTTTT. It specifies CASSLPSNEKLFF.

The V gene is TRBV30, the J gene TRBJ2-7, with D possibly called TRBD1 or TRBD2 (7 bases each). Germline CDR1 is GTSNPN and CDR2 is SVGIG (reference sequence). V lost 7 bases, J lost 0 bases, and 19 bases lay in between. CDR3 size: 15 residues. The CDR3 is CASHPGGGSSYEQYF. In DNA, the CDR3 is TGTGCCTCCCACCCAGGGGGGGGGAGCTCCTACGAGCAGTACTTC.

As DNA, the CDR3 is TGTGCCAGCAGCTCCTACCCACAGGGGAGGCAGGACGAGCAGTACTTC. Translation gives CASSSYPQGRQDEQYF. The rearrangement uses TRBV13 and TRBJ2-7, with D tentatively TRBD1 (7 bases). Germline lookup yields CDR1 PRHDT and CDR2 FYEKMQ (reference sequence). V gave up 4 bases and J gave up 5 bases, with 21 bases separating them. The CDR3 consists of 16 residues.

This clone was observed once. The genes are TRBV7-9 and TRBJ2-3, with 10 nucleotides matching TRBD1. Trimming removed 5 bases from V and 6 bases from J; junction bases left unmatched: 8. The CDR3 totals 15 residues. Germline CDR1 and CDR2: SEHNR and FQNEAQ (reference sequence). This CDR3 is CASSPPRTGGDTQYF. The CDR3 coding sequence is TGTGCCAGCAGCCCCCCAAGGACAGGGGGGGATACGCAGTATTTT.

The chain joins TRBV6-5 to TRBJ1-3; D is ambiguous. Looked up from germline, CDR1 is MNHEY and CDR2 is SVGAGI. V lost 4 bases and J lost 4, with 11 bases in between. The CDR3 totals 14 residues. CDR3 DNA: TGTGCCAGCAGTTCCCGGGTACCCGGAAACACCATATATTTT. Protein sequence: CASSSRVPGNTIYF.

The chain combines TRBV28 with TRBJ2-7, with 12 bases fitting TRBD2. J gave up 0 bases and V 8 bases, and 2 bases lay outside the gene matches. Germline V lookup: CDR1 MDHEN, CDR2 SYDVKM. The CDR3 runs 14 residues. The CDR3 coding sequence is TGTGCCAGCGAACTAGCGGGAGGCTCCTACGAGCAGTACTTC. The encoded protein is CASELAGGSYEQYF.

V and J are TRBV6-5 and TRBJ2-1; D remains unclear. Per the germline V gene, CDR1 is MNHEY and CDR2 is SVGAGI. CDR3 length: 15 amino acids. V shed 3 bases and J shed 6 bases, with 15 bases lying between them. This chain's CDR3 is CASSYFISEANEQFF. The CDR3 coding sequence is TGTGCCAGCAGTTATTTTATCAGTGAGGCCAATGAGCAGTTCTTC.

V usage is TRBV2 and J usage is TRBJ1-2, with D possibly being TRBD1 (6 bases). This CDR3 contains 18 residues. Trimming took off 6 bases at V and 0 bases at J, with 23 bases between the two ends. CDR1 and CDR2 from the germline V gene are SNHLY and FYNNEI. CDR3 protein: CASRGQSAQRWANYGYTF. The CDR3 coding sequence is TGTGCCAGCAGGGGACAATCGGCACAACGTTGGGCTAACTATGGCTACACCTTC.

With respect to this clone: Additional DNA sequences in this sample encode the identical CDR3. CDR3 in amino acids: CASSLAGGTGELFF. The DNA for the CDR3 is TGTGCCAGCAGTTTAGCGGGAGGCACCGGGGAGCTGTTTTTT. V gene TRBV28 combines with J gene TRBJ2-2, with TRBD2 identical over 8 bases. The CDR3 length is 14 residues. V dropped 2 bases and J dropped 4; count of bases not matched to a gene: 0. CDR1 and CDR2 from the germline V gene are MDHEN and SYDVKM.

This clone was observed a single time. The V call is TRBV9, the J call TRBJ2-3; 11 bases align to TRBD2. The V and J ends lost 1 base and 3 bases, in that order; junction bases with no gene match: 4. Germline CDR1 and CDR2: SGDLS and YYNGEE. This CDR3 is built from 16 residues. Written as DNA, the CDR3 is TGTGCCAGCAGCGTATCTAGCGGGAGGATGACAGATACGCAGTATTTT. This translates into CASSVSSGRMTDTQYF.

V and J are TRBV7-2 and TRBJ2-5, with D maybe TRBD2 (6 bases). V was shortened by 5 bases and J by 9 bases, with 16 bases between the two germline ends. The CDR3 is 13 amino acids. From germline, CDR1 is SGHTA and CDR2 FQGNSA. This CDR3 is CASSEGFLAAQYF. In DNA form, the CDR3 reads TGTGCCAGCAGCGAGGGGTTCTTAGCGGCCCAGTACTTC.

V and J are TRBV28 and TRBJ1-5, with 7 bases aligning to TRBD1. Germline V gives CDR1 MDHEN, CDR2 SYDVKM. The CDR3 covers 19 residues. After removal of 3 bases from V and 0 bases from J, the junction contained 14 bases not matched to a gene. Here the CDR3 DNA reads TGTGCCAGCAGTTTTTTCCATCTAACGGACAGGTATAGCAATCAGCCCCAGCATTTT. Residues: CASSFFHLTDRYSNQPQHF.

The V gene is TRBV10-2, the J gene TRBJ1-4; D remains ambiguous. The V end lost 3 bases, the J end lost 8 bases, and 16 bases lay between the germline ends. The length of the CDR3 is 15 residues. Germline CDR1 is WSHSY and CDR2 is SAAADI. The CDR3 region is CASSDEGWIGEKLFF. CDR3 DNA: TGCGCCAGCAGTGATGAGGGCTGGATAGGCGAAAAACTGTTTTTT.

V is TRBV9 and J is TRBJ2-5, with 11 positions matching TRBD1. CDR3 length equals 16 residues. Germline V gives CDR1 SGDLS, CDR2 YYNGEE. V lost 3 bases and J lost 4; bases outside the gene matches: 8. DNA of the CDR3: TGTGCCAGCAGCGCCCGGGACAGGGGGAAAGGAGAGACCCAGTACTTC. Protein: CASSARDRGKGETQYF. The entire variable domain, with the rest obtained from reference TRBV9 and TRBJ2-5, is as follows: DSGVTQTPKHLITATGQRVTLRCSPRSGDLSVYWYQQSLDQGLQFLIQYYNGEERAKGNILERFSAQQFPDLHSELNLSSLELGDSALYFCASSARDRGKGETQYFGPGTRLLVL.

This clone came up once. The chain couples TRBV5-6 to TRBJ2-1; possibly TRBD1 for D (6 bases). Germline V lookup: CDR1 SGHDT, CDR2 YYEEEE. Trimming removed 5 bases from V and 9 bases from J, with 12 bases in between. The CDR3 is 12 amino acids. CDR3 DNA: TGTGCCAGCAGGTCCACCAGGGGTGAGCAGTTCTTC. It translates to CASRSTRGEQFF.

In this sample, this clone turned up once. V gene TRBV28 combines with J gene TRBJ1-1, with D hard to call. From germline, CDR1 is MDHEN and CDR2 SYDVKM. The CDR3 has 15 residues. V dropped 2 bases and J dropped 5 bases, with 15 bases sitting between them. CDR3 nucleotides: TGTGCCAGCAGTTTAAGAGCTTACCTGGGAACTGAAGCTTTCTTT. It encodes CASSLRAYLGTEAFF.

This sequence joins TRBV7-2 and TRBJ2-5; 8 nucleotides agree with TRBD1. The CDR3 runs to 17 residues. Germline-derived CDR1 and CDR2 are SGHTA and FQGNSA. The ends lost 5 bases at V and 5 bases at J; junction bases unmatched: 16. The CDR3 region has the DNA TGTGCCAGCAGCGCCGACCAGGGACAGGCCGTGGCTGAGACCCAGTACTTC. Its protein is CASSADQGQAVAETQYF.

The rearrangement joins TRBV23-1 to TRBJ2-5, with a possible D match to TRBD2 (6 bases). TRBV23-1 is an ORF, with its function uncertain. CDR3 size: 12 residues. Trimming pared 8 bases from V and 0 bases from J, leaving 7 bases between. In nucleotides, the CDR3 is TGCGCCAGCCGGAGGGACCAAGAGACCCAGTACTTC. Its translation: CASRRDQETQYF.

This sequence joins TRBV10-1 and TRBJ2-7; a possible D gene is TRBD2 (5 bases). The germline V gene has CDR1 WNHNN and CDR2 SYGVQD (reference sequence). The length of the CDR3 is 13 residues. CDR3 nucleotides: TGCGCAAGCGGCCCAGACGGTTGGGACGAGCAGTACTTC. It specifies CASGPDGWDEQYF.